This T cell receptor (beta chain) was retrieved from a study of response to subunit inactivated influenza vaccine (dated by TCRdb to between 2017 and 2018). For the study in its entirety: To follow how T cells responded to a trivalent subunit inactivated influenza vaccine, the researchers relied on deep quantitative profiling of the T cell receptor repertoire. Overall study results and their limits: It was suggested by the authors that each seasonal influenza vaccination may recruit only a limited number of new T cells.

The germline V gene (reference sequence) sets CDR1 to MNHEY and CDR2 to SMNVEV. Compared with germline, V lacks 4 bases and J lacks 7 bases; bases without a gene match: 5. The CDR3 spans 15 residues, from the cysteine through the phenylalanine. Only the CDR3 part of the read is kept: 45 bases, read in frame from the first base. Receptor libraries were prepared by RT-PCR. Sequenced using an Illumina HiSeq 2500. TCRdb itself trimmed the public reads at Q25 with fastp, ran MiXCR and retained productive beta chains. Each entry merges the rows of one CDR3 protein and shows their most common DNA and genes. The table for this sample lists some 190,000 distinct CDR3 sequences; around 14% of them were counted only once. The ten largest account for roughly 25% of the sample. Only a few counts were recorded for this clonotype. Its antigen remains undetermined. Qualities for individual bases were not recorded, and no much larger clone is one base off.

The chain employs TRBV27 and TRBJ2-2, and TRBD1 matches 11 of the central bases. The sequencing used CD8+ T cells sorted from PBMCs, collected roughly 5 days after vaccination. The sequence was obtained from a man between 45 and 60 years old who received an inactivated influenza vaccine. Donor details come from another sample of the same person, matched by shared clones. The DNA is as follows: TGTGCCAGCAGTTCTGGACAGGGGGCGGTCGGGGAGCTGTTTTTT. This translates into CASSSGQGAVGELFF.